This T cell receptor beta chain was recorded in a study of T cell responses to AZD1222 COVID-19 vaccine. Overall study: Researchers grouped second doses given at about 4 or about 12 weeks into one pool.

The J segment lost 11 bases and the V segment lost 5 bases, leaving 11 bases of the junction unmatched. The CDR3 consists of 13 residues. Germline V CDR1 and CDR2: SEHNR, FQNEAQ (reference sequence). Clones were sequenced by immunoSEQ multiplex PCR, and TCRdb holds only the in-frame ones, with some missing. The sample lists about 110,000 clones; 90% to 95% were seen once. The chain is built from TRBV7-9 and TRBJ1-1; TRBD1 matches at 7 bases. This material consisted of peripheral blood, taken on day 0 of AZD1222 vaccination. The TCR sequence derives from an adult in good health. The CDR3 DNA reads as TGTGCCAGCAGCGAAACCCACAGGGGTGGCGCTTTCTTT. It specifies CASSETHRGGAFF.